These 29 T cell receptor beta chains share one sample of origin, sequenced in a study of shared clonotypes between healthy human individuals. Using immunoSEQ multiplex PCR, the repertoire was profiled, and TCRdb retains in-frame clones only, with some absent. The sample lists approximately 2,000,000 clones; over 85% were seen once. The naive CD8 population came from CD45RO-negative cells selected for CCR7, without terminally differentiated effector memory CD45RA+ cells. The sample comprised naive CD8+ T cells from PBMCs. The receptors were sampled from a man aged 18 to 29 in good health. Some clones in this sample may be carry-over from other donors' samples.

This chain joins TRBV4-1 and TRBJ2-3, with 13 bases that match TRBD2. Germline CDR1 is MGHRA and CDR2 is YSYEKL. With 1 base clipped from V and 2 bases from J, the junction kept 6 bases outside the gene matches. This CDR3 region has 18 residues. The CDR3 nucleotides are TGCGCCAGCAGCCAAGGGACTAGCGGGAGATCGCACACAGATACGCAGTATTTT. Amino acid sequence: CASSQGTSGRSHTDTQYF.

J is TRBJ2-1 and V is TRBV27; 9 positions agree with TRBD1. The germline V gene encodes CDR1 MNHEY and CDR2 SMNVEV (reference sequence). This CDR3 spans 16 amino acids. The ends lost 0 bases at V and 7 bases at J; junction bases unmatched: 7. CDR3 protein: CASSLSAGTGSNEQFF. The CDR3 DNA sequence: TGTGCCAGCAGTTTATCCGCCGGGACAGGGAGTAATGAGCAGTTCTTC.

This chain links TRBV7-8 with TRBJ1-2; D call uncertain. The CDR3 consists of 15 residues. Germline CDR1 is SGHVS and CDR2 is FQNEAQ. The ends were cut back, 4 bases at V and 7 bases at J, with 19 bases in the middle. Here the CDR3 reads CASSSQDGSLSGYTF. The CDR3 nucleotides read TGTGCCAGCAGCTCGCAAGACGGAAGCCTCTCTGGCTACACCTTC.

This clone came up a few times. V and J are TRBV28 and TRBJ1-1; 7 nucleotides agree with TRBD1. The trim removed 1 base at V and 3 bases at J, leaving 5 bases unmatched. CDR1 and CDR2 (germline): MDHEN, SYDVKM. There are 15 residues in the CDR3. CDR3 DNA: TGTGCCAGCAGTTTATCTGAACAGGGGCACACTGAAGCTTTCTTT. Translation: CASSLSEQGHTEAFF.

The chain recombines TRBV10-3 with TRBJ2-1; D ambiguous. Trimming cost V 7 bases and J 6 bases, with 10 bases left between them. The length of the CDR3 is 12 residues. Germline-derived CDR1 and CDR2 are ENHRY and SYGVKD. CDR3 DNA sequence: TGTGCCATCAAAGGTTCCGGCAATGAGCAGTTCTTC. It yields the protein CAIKGSGNEQFF.

This chain's CDR3 is CASSLEAGRNEKLFF. CDR3 bases: TGCGCCAGCAGCTTGGAGGCAGGCCGTAATGAAAAACTGTTTTTT. The chain has TRBV5-1 and TRBJ1-4; D gene ambiguous. Germline CDR1 and CDR2: SGHRS and YFSETQ. Trimming pared 0 bases from V and 4 bases from J, leaving 10 bases between. The CDR3 spans 15 residues. Complete variable domain (other parts from reference TRBV5-1 and TRBJ1-4): KAGVTQTPRYLIKTRGQQVTLSCSPISGHRSVSWYQQTPGQGLQFLFEYFSETQRNKGNFPGRFSGRQFSNSRSEMNVSTLELGDSALYLCASSLEAGRNEKLFFGSGTQLSVL.

Only one count was recorded for this clone. The CDR3 protein is CASSPIGTYGYTF. As DNA, the CDR3 is TGTGCCAGCAGTCCGATAGGGACCTATGGCTACACCTTC. The V and J genes are TRBV27 and TRBJ1-2; perhaps TRBD1 as D (5 bases). The V end lost 5 bases, the J end lost 4 bases, and 11 bases lay between the germline ends. The CDR3 has 13 residues. CDR1 is MNHEY and CDR2 is SMNVEV in the germline V gene (reference sequence).

The chain recombines TRBV29-1 with TRBJ1-2; 8 positions agree with TRBD1. Germline V CDR1 and CDR2: SQVTM, ANQGSEA. This CDR3 comprises 12 residues. V lost 3 bases to trimming and J lost 8 bases; unmatched junction nucleotides: 5. Here the CDR3 reads CSVDQGAWGYTF. In DNA, the CDR3 is TGCAGCGTTGATCAGGGGGCTTGGGGCTACACCTTC.

This clone appeared a few times. Within the sample, other DNA sequences also encode this same CDR3. The gene calls are TRBV9 and TRBJ2-3; D is unclear. Trimming removed 4 bases at V and 2 bases at J, with 5 bases between. Germline loops: CDR1 SGDLS, CDR2 YYNGEE. CDR3 length equals 12 residues. The CDR3 DNA reads TGTGCCAGCAGCCCGGACACAGATACGCAGTATTTT. It yields the protein CASSPDTDTQYF.

The chain is built from TRBV6-4 and TRBJ1-2, with TRBD1 as a possible D gene (6 bases). Trimming stripped 2 bases from V and 2 bases from J, with 15 bases between. The germline V gene encodes CDR1 MRHNA and CDR2 SNTAGT. The CDR3 has 16 residues. CDR3 sequence reads: CASSDRITGQNYGYTF. CDR3 nucleotide sequence: TGTGCCAGCAGTGACCGAATTACAGGGCAGAACTATGGCTACACCTTC.

This clone was counted only a few times. The sample carries other DNA sequences with the same CDR3. The genes are TRBV9 and TRBJ1-1; maybe TRBD1 (5 bases). The CDR3 totals 13 residues. With 3 bases removed from V and 4 bases from J, the gap between germline ends came to 10 bases. CDR1 and CDR2 from the germline V gene are SGDLS and YYNGEE. CDR3 in DNA: TGTGCCAGCAGCGGGAGGGGAGGCACTGAAGCTTTCTTT. Its translation is CASSGRGGTEAFF.

The V and J genes are TRBV7-2 and TRBJ2-1; the match to TRBD2 covers 12 bases. Germline values: CDR1 SGHTA, CDR2 FQGNSA. The CDR3 loop spans 15 amino acids. The trim removed 5 bases at V and 9 bases at J, leaving 8 bases unmatched. CDR3 protein: CASSIGLAGLGEQFF. The CDR3 DNA follows: TGTGCCAGCAGCATCGGACTAGCGGGGCTAGGTGAGCAGTTCTTC.

The gene calls are TRBV5-6 and TRBJ1-6; D remains unclear. V was clipped by 0 bases and J by 10 bases, with 8 bases between them. Germline V gives CDR1 SGHDT, CDR2 YYEEEE. This CDR3 has 13 residues. The chain's CDR3 is CASSLGKLSPLHF. CDR3 bases: TGTGCCAGCAGCTTGGGAAAGTTGTCACCCCTCCACTTT.

The V call is TRBV11-2, the J call TRBJ2-7, with 9 bases lining up with TRBD2. The ends lost 5 bases at V and 2 bases at J; junction bases unmatched: 7. This CDR3 region has 15 residues. Germline CDR1 and CDR2: SGHAT and FQNNGV. In nucleotides, the CDR3 is TGTGCCAGCAGCCCTAGCGGGGAGATAGCCTACGAGCAGTACTTC. This encodes CASSPSGEIAYEQYF.

This chain uses TRBV9 with TRBJ1-5; D is undetermined. V lost 3 bases to trimming and J lost 4 bases, with 14 bases between them. The CDR3 has 15 residues. Germline loops: CDR1 SGDLS, CDR2 YYNGEE. Here the CDR3 DNA reads TGTGCCAGCAGCGGGGGAGGAGGTCCGAATCAGCCCCAGCATTTT. Amino acids: CASSGGGGPNQPQHF.

This clone was seen a single time. The chain links TRBV27 to TRBJ2-2; D unclear. Trimming took off 10 bases at V and 2 bases at J, with 20 bases between the two ends. The length of the CDR3 is 16 residues. The germline V gene has CDR1 MNHEY and CDR2 SMNVEV (reference sequence). CDR3 DNA sequence: TGTGCCACCTATGCTTTCGGGTCCCTAAACACCGGGGAGCTGTTTTTT. It yields the protein CATYAFGSLNTGELFF.

The genes are TRBV7-8 and TRBJ2-1; weak D call: TRBD2 (5 bases). This CDR3 spans 15 amino acids. V gave up 7 bases and J gave up 0 bases, with 13 bases separating them. CDR1 SGHVS and CDR2 FQNEAQ come from the germline V gene. DNA of the CDR3: TGTGCCAGCACCCCCCGAGGGAACTCCTACAATGAGCAGTTCTTC. Amino acids: CASTPRGNSYNEQFF.

The CDR3 is CASSLRLVRQSDEQYF. The CDR3, as DNA: TGTGCCAGCAGCTTACGCTTGGTGAGACAGTCTGACGAGCAGTACTTC. The V gene is TRBV13, the J gene TRBJ2-7, with D tentatively TRBD1 (5 bases). The CDR3 is 16 amino acids. Trimming stripped 2 bases from V and 5 bases from J, with 19 bases between. Germline V CDR1 and CDR2: PRHDT, FYEKMQ (reference sequence).

The chain recombines TRBV4-1 with TRBJ1-4; D remains unclear. Germline V CDR1 and CDR2: MGHRA, YSYEKL. Trimming shortened V by 5 bases and J by 3 bases, and 4 bases separated the two germline ends. The CDR3 has 12 residues. The CDR3 is CASSTANEKLFF. CDR3 sequence (DNA): TGCGCCAGCAGCACGGCTAATGAAAAACTGTTTTTT.

The chain carries TRBV6-1 and TRBJ2-7; D not certain. Per germline, CDR1 MNHNS and CDR2 SASEGT. The CDR3 runs to 16 residues. The germline V and J ends were trimmed by 0 bases and 3 bases, with 15 bases remaining between them. This CDR3 is CASSEAAAYPFYEQYF. The DNA of the CDR3 is TGTGCCAGCAGTGAAGCGGCAGCCTACCCTTTCTACGAGCAGTACTTC.

The chain has TRBV7-2 and TRBJ1-2; D is unresolved. V lost 3 bases and J 4 bases, leaving 12 bases between the germline ends. Germline lookup yields CDR1 SGHTA and CDR2 FQGNSA. There are 14 residues in the CDR3. The CDR3 here is CASSLNFQAYGYTF. DNA for the CDR3: TGTGCCAGCAGCTTGAATTTCCAAGCCTATGGCTACACCTTC. Full variable domain (missing parts from reference TRBV7-2 and TRBJ1-2): GAGVSQSPSNKVTEKGKDVELRCDPISGHTALYWYRQSLGQGLEFLIYFQGNSAPDKSGLPSDRFSAERTGGSVSTLTIQRTQQEDSAVYLCASSLNFQAYGYTFGSGTRLTVV.

This clone was observed a single time. The chain employs TRBV4-1 and TRBJ1-4; 7 bases match TRBD1. This CDR3 has 16 residues. The ends lost 4 bases at V and 8 bases at J; junction bases unmatched: 13. Germline V gives CDR1 MGHRA, CDR2 YSYEKL. The CDR3 DNA sequence: TGCGCCAGCAGCCCAGCCGCAGGGGGATGGGAGGAAAAACTGTTTTTT. It is translated as CASSPAAGGWEEKLFF.

A single count supports this clone. The chain carries TRBV9 and TRBJ2-7; TRBD2 matches at 10 bases. The germline CDR1 and CDR2 sequences are SGDLS and YYNGEE. Trimming cost V 4 bases and J 4 bases; bases outside gene matches: 17. This CDR3 is 18 amino acids long. Here the CDR3 reads CASSSDLTLAGDGYEQYF. The CDR3 region has the DNA TGTGCCAGCAGCTCCGACCTCACTCTAGCGGGAGATGGGTACGAGCAGTACTTC.

The chain couples TRBV11-2 to TRBJ1-6; 8 nucleotides align to TRBD1. CDR3 size: 16 residues. The germline V gene has CDR1 SGHAT and CDR2 FQNNGV. Unmatched junction bases numbered 8, after V lost 3 bases and J lost 7 bases. CDR3 loop: CASSFGVRGLNSPLHF. The CDR3 coding sequence is TGTGCCAGCAGCTTTGGGGTCAGGGGGCTGAATTCACCCCTCCACTTT.

The V call is TRBV9, the J call TRBJ1-1; D is unclear. This CDR3 has 12 amino acids. V dropped 4 bases and J dropped 5 bases, with 9 bases sitting between them. The germline V gene encodes CDR1 SGDLS and CDR2 YYNGEE. The CDR3 loop reads CASSSAGTEAFF. The CDR3 coding sequence is TGTGCCAGCAGCTCGGCGGGGACTGAAGCTTTCTTT.

V usage is TRBV28 and J usage is TRBJ1-1; a possible D gene is TRBD1 (5 bases). Germline CDR1 MDHEN, CDR2 SYDVKM. V was shortened by 5 bases and J by 4 bases, with 17 bases between the two germline ends. The CDR3 totals 15 residues. DNA of the CDR3: TGTGCCAGCAGTCAAGGGTGGGGGATGGCCACTGAAGCTTTCTTT. It yields the protein CASSQGWGMATEAFF. Full variable domain (rest looked up from reference TRBV28 and TRBJ1-1): DVKVTQSSRYLVKRTGEKVFLECVQDMDHENMFWYRQDPGLGLRLIYFSYDVKMKEKGDIPEGYSVSREKKERFSLILESASTNQTSMYLCASSQGWGMATEAFFGQGTRLTVV.

The J gene is TRBJ2-1, the V gene TRBV6-6; 9 bases are a match to TRBD2. CDR1 is MNHNY, CDR2 SVGAGI, per germline (reference sequence). The CDR3 extends over 16 amino acids. V dropped 0 bases and J dropped 4; count of bases not matched to a gene: 4. CDR3 sequence (DNA): TGTGCCAGCAGTTACTCTGGACTAGCGTTGTACAATGAGCAGTTCTTC. Its translation is CASSYSGLALYNEQFF.

This clone has just one count. This rearrangement joins TRBV4-2 to TRBJ2-7; tentatively, D is TRBD1 (7 bases). Germline V gene sequence: CDR1 LGHNA, CDR2 YNFKEQ. The V end was cut by 3 bases, the J end by 0 bases, with 12 bases between. The length of the CDR3 is 15 residues. CDR3 amino acids: CASSQEGASSYEQYF. CDR3 nucleotides: TGTGCCAGCAGCCAGGAGGGGGCCTCCTCCTACGAGCAGTACTTC.

CDR3 sequence reads: CASSTGALQGEKLFF. The CDR3 DNA is TGTGCCAGCAGCACCGGGGCGCTGCAAGGGGAAAAACTGTTTTTT. This chain uses TRBV13 with TRBJ1-4, with a possible D match to TRBD1 (5 bases). The CDR3 is 15 amino acids. V was trimmed by 5 bases and J by 8 bases, leaving 18 bases between them. CDR1 and CDR2 from the germline V gene are PRHDT and FYEKMQ (reference sequence).